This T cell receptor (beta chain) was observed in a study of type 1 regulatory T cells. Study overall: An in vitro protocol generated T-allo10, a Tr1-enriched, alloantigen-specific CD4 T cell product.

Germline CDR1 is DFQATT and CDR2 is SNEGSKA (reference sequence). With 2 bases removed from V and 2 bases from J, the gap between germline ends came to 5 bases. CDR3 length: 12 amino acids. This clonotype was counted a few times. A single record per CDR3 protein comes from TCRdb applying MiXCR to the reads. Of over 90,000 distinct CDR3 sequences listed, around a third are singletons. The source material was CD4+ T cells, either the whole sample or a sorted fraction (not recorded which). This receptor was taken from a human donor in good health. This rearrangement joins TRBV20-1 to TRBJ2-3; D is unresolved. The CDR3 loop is CSARPHTDTQYF. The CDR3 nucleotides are TGCAGTGCTAGACCCCACACAGATACGCAGTATTTT.